This is a list of T cell receptor beta chains from one sample in a study of T cells in Graves' hyperthyroidism and ophthalmopathy. TCRdb reanalysed the multiplex PCR reads using MiXCR and keeps one entry per CDR3 protein. The top ten clones hold about 70% of a sample with a few hundred thousand distinct CDR3 sequences, 25% of them seen once. Sequencing input: blood. The receptors originated from a man aged 50-59 years with Graves' hyperthyroidism. Each CDR3 is given with its conserved first and last residue. D genes are given only for firm matches. The size entry is marked missing in some rows and otherwise reads once, few, many or a size class.

v_gene	d_gene	j_gene	abundance	CDR3nt	CDR3aa
TRBV11-3	-	TRBJ2-2	-	TGTGCCAGCAGCTCGATGGAGCCTTACACCGGGGAGCTGTTTTTT	CASSSMEPYTGELFF
TRBV2	-	TRBJ2-5	many	TGTGCCAGCACTGGGTACAGGGAAGAGACCCAGTACTTC	CASTGYREETQYF
TRBV11-2	TRBD1	TRBJ2-7	-	TGTGCCAGCAGCTTAGGAACCGGGACAGCTTATTACGAGCAGTACTTC	CASSLGTGTAYYEQYF
TRBV7-9	-	TRBJ1-1	-	TGTGCCAGCAGCTTAGCGTTGGGGTTGAACACTGAAGCTTTCTTT	CASSLALGLNTEAFF
TRBV28	-	TRBJ2-4	many	TGTGCCAGCAGTCCGGAGTTAGCCAAAAACATTCAGTACTTC	CASSPELAKNIQYF
TRBV24-1	TRBD2	TRBJ2-1	-	TGTGCCACCAGCTCGGGAGGCCTTTCCTACAATGAGCAGTTCTTC	CATSSGGLSYNEQFF
TRBV18	-	TRBJ1-1	many	TGTGCCAGCTCACCAACCCGGGCCACTGAAGCTTTCTTT	CASSPTRATEAFF
TRBV7-8	-	TRBJ2-1	few	TGTGCCAGCAGCTTAGGGGGAACCGGCGTCGGGGAGCAGTTCTTC	CASSLGGTGVGEQFF
TRBV12-3/TRBV12-4	-	TRBJ2-2	once	TGTGCCAGCAGTTTCTCCCCGGGGCTCGGGGAGCTGTTTTTT	CASSFSPGLGELFF
TRBV2	-	TRBJ1-1	-	TGTGCCAGCAGTGAAAAATTTGTCAGTGAAGCTTTCTTT	CASSEKFVSEAFF